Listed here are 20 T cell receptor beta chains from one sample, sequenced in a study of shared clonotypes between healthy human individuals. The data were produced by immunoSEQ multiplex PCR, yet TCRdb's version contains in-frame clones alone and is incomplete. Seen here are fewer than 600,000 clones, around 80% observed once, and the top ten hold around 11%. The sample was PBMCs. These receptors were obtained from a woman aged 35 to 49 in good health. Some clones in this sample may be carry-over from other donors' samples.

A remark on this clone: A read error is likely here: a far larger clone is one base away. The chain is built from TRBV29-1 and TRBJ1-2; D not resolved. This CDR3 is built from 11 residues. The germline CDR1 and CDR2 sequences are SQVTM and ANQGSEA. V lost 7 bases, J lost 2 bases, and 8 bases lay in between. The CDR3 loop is CSESLNYGYTF. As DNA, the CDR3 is TGCAGCGAGTCCTTAAACTATGGCTACACCTTC.

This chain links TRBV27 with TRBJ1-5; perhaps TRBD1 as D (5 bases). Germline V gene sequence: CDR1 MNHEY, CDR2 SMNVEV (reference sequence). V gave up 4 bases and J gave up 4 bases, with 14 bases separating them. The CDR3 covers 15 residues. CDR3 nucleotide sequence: TGTGCCAGCAGTTCACGCCGGGACGGAAATCAGCCCCAGCATTTT. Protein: CASSSRRDGNQPQHF.

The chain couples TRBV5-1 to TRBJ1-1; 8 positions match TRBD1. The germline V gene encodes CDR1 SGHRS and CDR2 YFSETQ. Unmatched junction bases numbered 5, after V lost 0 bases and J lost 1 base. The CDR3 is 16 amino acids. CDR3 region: CASSLARTGGNTEAFF. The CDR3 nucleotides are TGCGCCAGCAGCTTGGCCCGTACAGGGGGGAACACTGAAGCTTTCTTT. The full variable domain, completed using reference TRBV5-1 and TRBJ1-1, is KAGVTQTPRYLIKTRGQQVTLSCSPISGHRSVSWYQQTPGQGLQFLFEYFSETQRNKGNFPGRFSGRQFSNSRSEMNVSTLELGDSALYLCASSLARTGGNTEAFFGQGTRLTVV.

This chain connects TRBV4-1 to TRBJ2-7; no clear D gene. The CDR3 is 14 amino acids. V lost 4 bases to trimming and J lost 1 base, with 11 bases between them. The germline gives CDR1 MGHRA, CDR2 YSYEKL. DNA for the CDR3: TGCGCCAGCAGCCTCCCAACGGAGTCCTACGAGCAGTACTTC. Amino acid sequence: CASSLPTESYEQYF.

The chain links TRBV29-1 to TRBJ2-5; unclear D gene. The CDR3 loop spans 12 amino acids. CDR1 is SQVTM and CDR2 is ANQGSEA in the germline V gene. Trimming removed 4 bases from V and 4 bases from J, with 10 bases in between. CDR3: CSVGPGPETQYF. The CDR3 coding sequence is TGCAGCGTTGGACCGGGTCCAGAGACCCAGTACTTC.

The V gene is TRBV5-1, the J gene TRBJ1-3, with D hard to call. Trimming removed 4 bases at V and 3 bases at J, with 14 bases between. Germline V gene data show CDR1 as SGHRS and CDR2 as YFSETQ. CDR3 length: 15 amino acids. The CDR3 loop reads CASSLDPGNGNTIYF. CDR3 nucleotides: TGCGCCAGCAGCCTAGACCCAGGAAATGGAAACACCATATATTTT.

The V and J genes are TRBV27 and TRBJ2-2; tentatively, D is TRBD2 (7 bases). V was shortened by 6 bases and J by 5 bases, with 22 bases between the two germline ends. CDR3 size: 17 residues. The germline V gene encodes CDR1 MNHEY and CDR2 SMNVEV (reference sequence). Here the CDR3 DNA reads TGTGCCAGCAGCAGGGGAGGGGAAGGGAGGGTGACCGGGGAGCTGTTTTTT. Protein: CASSRGGEGRVTGELFF.

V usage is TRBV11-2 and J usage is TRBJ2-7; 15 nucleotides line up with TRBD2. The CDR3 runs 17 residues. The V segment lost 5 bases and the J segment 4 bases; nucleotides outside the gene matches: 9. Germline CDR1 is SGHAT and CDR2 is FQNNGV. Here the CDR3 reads CASSLGLAGGTGYEQYF. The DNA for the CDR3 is TGTGCCAGCAGCCTGGGACTAGCGGGAGGAACGGGATACGAGCAGTACTTC.

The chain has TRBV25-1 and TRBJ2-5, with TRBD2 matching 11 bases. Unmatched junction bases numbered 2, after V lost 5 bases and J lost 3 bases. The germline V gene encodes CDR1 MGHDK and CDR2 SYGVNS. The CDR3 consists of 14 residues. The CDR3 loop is CASSLGLAEETQYF. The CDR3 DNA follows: TGTGCCAGCAGTTTGGGACTAGCGGAAGAGACCCAGTACTTC.

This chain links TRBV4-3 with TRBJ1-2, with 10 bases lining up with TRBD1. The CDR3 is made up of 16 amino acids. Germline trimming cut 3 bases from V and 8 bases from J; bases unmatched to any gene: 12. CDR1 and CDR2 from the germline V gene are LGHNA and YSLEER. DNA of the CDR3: TGCGCCAGCAGCCAGGGGCTGACAGGGGGCTTGGGGGGCTACACCTTC. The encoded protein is CASSQGLTGGLGGYTF.

The CDR3 loop is CASSPGGTGNQPQHF. CDR3 coding DNA: TGTGCCAGCAGCCCCGGCGGCACGGGCAATCAGCCCCAGCATTTT. The J gene is TRBJ1-5, the V gene TRBV7-8; no clear D. Trimming cost V 5 bases and J 2 bases, with 13 bases left between them. This CDR3 comprises 15 residues. Per germline, CDR1 SGHVS and CDR2 FQNEAQ.

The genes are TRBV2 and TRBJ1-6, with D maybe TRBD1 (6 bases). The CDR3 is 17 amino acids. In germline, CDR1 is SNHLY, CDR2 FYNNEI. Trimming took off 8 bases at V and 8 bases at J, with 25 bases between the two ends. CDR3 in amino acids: CASGGLSGFRSDSPLHF. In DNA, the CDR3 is TGTGCCAGCGGGGGCTTGTCGGGATTCCGCTCGGATTCACCCCTCCACTTT.

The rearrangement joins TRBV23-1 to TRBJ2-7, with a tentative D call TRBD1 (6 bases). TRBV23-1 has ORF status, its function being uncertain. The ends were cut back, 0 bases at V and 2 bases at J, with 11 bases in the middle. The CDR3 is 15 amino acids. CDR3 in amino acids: CASSQSGAGTYEQYF. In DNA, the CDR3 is TGCGCCAGCAGTCAATCGGGGGCAGGAACCTACGAGCAGTACTTC.

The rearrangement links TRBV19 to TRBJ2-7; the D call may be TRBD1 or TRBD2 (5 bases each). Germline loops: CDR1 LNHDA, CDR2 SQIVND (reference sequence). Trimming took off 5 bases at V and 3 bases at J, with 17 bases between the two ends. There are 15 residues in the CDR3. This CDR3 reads CASSFATGLYYEQYF. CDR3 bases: TGTGCCAGTAGTTTTGCTACAGGACTGTACTACGAGCAGTACTTC.

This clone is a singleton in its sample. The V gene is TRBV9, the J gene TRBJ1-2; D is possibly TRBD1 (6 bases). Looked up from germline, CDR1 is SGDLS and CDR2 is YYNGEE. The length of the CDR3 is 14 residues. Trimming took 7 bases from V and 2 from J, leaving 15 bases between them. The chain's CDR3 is CASSVGDTNYGYTF. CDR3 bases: TGTGCCAGCTCCGTCGGGGACACCAACTATGGCTACACCTTC. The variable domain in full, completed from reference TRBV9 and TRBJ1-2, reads DSGVTQTPKHLITATGQRVTLRCSPRSGDLSVYWYQQSLDQGLQFLIQYYNGEERAKGNILERFSAQQFPDLHSELNLSSLELGDSALYFCASSVGDTNYGYTFGSGTRLTVV.

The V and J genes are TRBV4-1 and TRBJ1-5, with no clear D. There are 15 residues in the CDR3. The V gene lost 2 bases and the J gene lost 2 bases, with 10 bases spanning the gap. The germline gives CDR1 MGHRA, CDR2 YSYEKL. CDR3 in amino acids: CASSQMALGNQPQHF. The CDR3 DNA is TGCGCCAGCAGCCAAATGGCTCTGGGCAATCAGCCCCAGCATTTT.

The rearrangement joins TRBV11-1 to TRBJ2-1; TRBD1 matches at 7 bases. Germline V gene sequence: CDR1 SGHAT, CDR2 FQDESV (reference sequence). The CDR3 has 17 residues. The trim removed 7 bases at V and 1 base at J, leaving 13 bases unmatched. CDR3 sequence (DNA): TGTGCCAGCACCCCCAGCCCGGGACAGTCGTCCTACAATGAGCAGTTCTTC. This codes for CASTPSPGQSSYNEQFF.

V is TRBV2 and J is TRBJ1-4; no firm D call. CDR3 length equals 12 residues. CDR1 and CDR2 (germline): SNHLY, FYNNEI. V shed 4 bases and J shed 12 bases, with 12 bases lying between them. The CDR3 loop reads CASSGAYGELFF. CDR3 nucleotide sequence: TGTGCCAGCAGTGGGGCGTATGGAGAACTGTTTTTT.

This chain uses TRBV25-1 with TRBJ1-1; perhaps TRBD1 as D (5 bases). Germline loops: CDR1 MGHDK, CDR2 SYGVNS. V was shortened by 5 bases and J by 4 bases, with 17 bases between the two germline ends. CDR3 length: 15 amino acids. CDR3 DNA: TGTGCCAGCAGTTTGGGGGACCGTAGGAGCACTGAAGCTTTCTTT. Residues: CASSLGDRRSTEAFF.

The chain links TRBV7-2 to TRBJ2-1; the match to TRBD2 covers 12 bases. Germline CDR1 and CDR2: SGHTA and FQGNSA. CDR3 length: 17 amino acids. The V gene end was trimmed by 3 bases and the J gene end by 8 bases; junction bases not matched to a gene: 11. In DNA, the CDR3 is TGTGCCAGCAGCTTCCCCAGACTAGCGGGGGAAGGCTATGAGCAGTTCTTC. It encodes CASSFPRLAGEGYEQFF. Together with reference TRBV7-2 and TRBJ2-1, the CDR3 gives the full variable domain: GAGVSQSPSNKVTEKGKDVELRCDPISGHTALYWYRQSLGQGLEFLIYFQGNSAPDKSGLPSDRFSAERTGGSVSTLTIQRTQQEDSAVYLCASSFPRLAGEGYEQFFGPGTRLTVL.